These T cell receptor beta chains were read from a single sample in a study of T cells in Graves' hyperthyroidism and ophthalmopathy. Using its own MiXCR run on the multiplex PCR reads, TCRdb lists one record per CDR3 protein. In the table there are around 580,000 distinct CDR3 sequences, roughly a sixth of which are singletons. Sample: blood. These TCRs come from a young woman with Graves' hyperthyroidism. Each CDR3 is given with its conserved first and last residue. D genes are given only for firm matches. Some rows mark clone size as missing; the rest say once, few, many or name a class of expanded clone.

TRBJ2-7	many	TRBV28	TRBD1	TGTGCCAGCCTAGGGGACAGGGATTCCTACGAGCAGTACTTC	CASLGDRDSYEQYF
TRBJ1-1	many	TRBV7-2	-	TGTGCCAGCAGCTTAGCGCTTTACAGGGAGAACACTGAAGCTTTCTTT	CASSLALYRENTEAFF
TRBJ2-6	many	TRBV2	-	TGTGCCAGCAAGGAGGTCTCTGGGGCCAACGTCCTGACTTTC	CASKEVSGANVLTF
TRBJ1-1	many	TRBV7-2	-	TGTGCCAGCAGCCCGTTTAGGAGCACTAACACTGAAGCTTTCTTT	CASSPFRSTNTEAFF
TRBJ2-7	-	TRBV28	TRBD2	TGTGCCAGCAGTTTAAGGGCCCCCGGACTAGCGGCGGGCTACGAGCAGTACTTC	CASSLRAPGLAAGYEQYF
TRBJ1-2	-	TRBV4-2	-	TGTGCCAGCAGGGGCCTGGAAGGCTATGGCTACACCTTC	CASRGLEGYGYTF
TRBJ2-5	many	TRBV6-1	-	TGTGCCAGCAGTGAAGATTTCTCGGCTACCCAAGAGACCCAGTACTTC	CASSEDFSATQETQYF
TRBJ1-4	many	TRBV20-1	-	TGCAGTGCGTTGGCGTCAACTAATGAAAAACTGTTTTTT	CSALASTNEKLFF
TRBJ2-2	-	TRBV20-1	-	TGCAGTGCTAGAATTGGAAGCACCGGGGAGCTGTTTTTT	CSARIGSTGELFF
TRBJ2-2	many	TRBV2	TRBD2	TGTGCCAGCAGTGGCCGGACTAGCGGGAGTACCGGGGAGCTGTTTTTT	CASSGRTSGSTGELFF
TRBJ1-4	few	TRBV3-1	-	TGTGCCAGCAGCCAGTCGAGGCGACTGTTTTTT	CASSQSRRLFF
TRBJ2-5	many	TRBV7-9	TRBD2	TGTGCCAGCAAGGGGCTAGCGGGAGACGCCCCAGAGACCCAGTACTTC	CASKGLAGDAPETQYF
TRBJ1-6	few	TRBV11-3	-	TGTGCCAGCAGCCCAGGGACATTTGAAGGGTATTCACCCCTCCACTTT	CASSPGTFEGYSPLHF
TRBJ1-5	-	TRBV29-1	TRBD1	TGCAGCGTTATGGACAGGCCGGGTCAGCCCCAGCATTTT	CSVMDRPGQPQHF
TRBJ2-3	many	TRBV11-2	-	TGTGCCAGCAGCAGGGGCGGGACAACAGATACGCAGTATTTT	CASSRGGTTDTQYF
TRBJ2-1	few	TRBV6-1	TRBD1	TGTGCCAGCAGTGAAACTCTCGGGACAGGGGCGGGTGAGCAGTTCTTC	CASSETLGTGAGEQFF
TRBJ2-5	many	TRBV20-1	TRBD2	TGCAGTGCTAGAGATTTTTTGGCTAGCGGAGCCCAAGAGACCCAGTACTTC	CSARDFLASGAQETQYF
TRBJ2-5	-	TRBV28	-	TGTGCCAGCAGTTTATTCCGGGGGCCCGAGCGGACCCAGTACTTC	CASSLFRGPERTQYF
TRBJ1-1	few	TRBV2	-	TGTGCCAGCAGTGTATTGGTCAGTAACACTGAAGCTTTCTTT	CASSVLVSNTEAFF
TRBJ2-7	-	TRBV4-3	TRBD1	TGCGCCAGCAACCGAGGACAGGGATTGGGCGAGCAGTACTTC	CASNRGQGLGEQYF
TRBJ2-5	many	TRBV7-6	-	TGTGCCAGCAGCTTAGAGGGGTTCCGAGAGACCCAGTACTTC	CASSLEGFRETQYF
TRBJ2-1	few	TRBV6-2/TRBV6-3	TRBD2	TGTGCCAGCAGGCCGGCCGGGGCTAGCGGGAGGAATGAGCAGTTCTTC	CASRPAGASGRNEQFF
TRBJ2-7	many	TRBV20-1	-	TGCAGTGCTAAATCTGGCCGGTACGAGCAGTACTTC	CSAKSGRYEQYF
TRBJ2-3	-	TRBV19	-	TGTGCCAGTAGTATTAGTCAGGGAGGTACGCAGTATTTT	CASSISQGGTQYF
TRBJ2-3	few	TRBV4-1	-	TGCGCCAGCAGCCATCCCAGGGCAGGGACAAGCACAGATACGCAGTATTTT	CASSHPRAGTSTDTQYF
TRBJ2-3	few	TRBV19	-	TGTGCCAGTATGGGGCAGTCTGCTAGCACAGATACGCAGTATTTT	CASMGQSASTDTQYF
TRBJ2-7	many	TRBV2	-	TGTGCCAGCAGTGAATGGGGACTCTCCTACGAGCAGTACTTC	CASSEWGLSYEQYF
TRBJ2-2	-	TRBV6-1	-	TGTGCCAGCAGGTCCTCGGGCACGGTCACCGGGGAGCTGTTTTTT	CASRSSGTVTGELFF
TRBJ2-5	many	TRBV24-1	TRBD1	TGTGCCACCAGTGAACCGACAGGGGGGGAGACCCAGTACTTC	CATSEPTGGETQYF
TRBJ1-5	few	TRBV27	-	TGTGCCAGCAGTTCAATCGGACTCGACAGTTATAGCAATCAGCCCCAGCATTTT	CASSSIGLDSYSNQPQHF
TRBJ1-1	many	TRBV5-1	-	TGCGCCAGCAGCTTGGGCTCAGCCCTGAACACTGAAGCTTTCTTT	CASSLGSALNTEAFF
TRBJ2-1	few	TRBV10-3	TRBD2	TGTGCCACCTCGGAGACTAGCGGGAGTTACGATGAGCAGTTCTTC	CATSETSGSYDEQFF
TRBJ2-6	few	TRBV14	-	TGTGCCAGCAGCCGACACGACTCTGGGGCCAACGTCCTGACTTTC	CASSRHDSGANVLTF
TRBJ1-2	many	TRBV2	TRBD1	TGTGCCAGCACTCCCCCGGGCAGGGGGCCTAGAGGCTACACCTTC	CASTPPGRGPRGYTF
TRBJ1-2	few	TRBV5-8	-	TGTGCCAGCAGCTTGGTTGTAGGCCCAGCTAACTATGGCTACACCTTC	CASSLVVGPANYGYTF
TRBJ2-3	many	TRBV27	TRBD2	TGTGCCAGCAGTTTACTCGCTAGCGGGAGAAATACGCAGTATTTT	CASSLLASGRNTQYF
TRBJ2-7	many	TRBV7-2	-	TGTGCCAGCAGCTTGAGGAGGGGGACAGCATACGAGCAGTACTTC	CASSLRRGTAYEQYF
TRBJ1-6	few	TRBV27	-	TGTGCCAGCATCAGGGGCAGGTCCTATAATTCACCCCTCCACTTT	CASIRGRSYNSPLHF
TRBJ1-5	few	TRBV12-3/TRBV12-4	TRBD1	TGTGCCAGCAGTTTGACAGGGTGGGCCCAGCATTTT	CASSLTGWAQHF
TRBJ1-2	many	TRBV28	-	TGTGCCAGCAGTCCAAGCCTTGACAGGCACTATGGCTACACCTTC	CASSPSLDRHYGYTF
TRBJ2-2	-	TRBV5-1	TRBD2	TGCGCCAGCAGCTTCGGACTAGTAGGCACCGGGGAGCTGTTTTTT	CASSFGLVGTGELFF